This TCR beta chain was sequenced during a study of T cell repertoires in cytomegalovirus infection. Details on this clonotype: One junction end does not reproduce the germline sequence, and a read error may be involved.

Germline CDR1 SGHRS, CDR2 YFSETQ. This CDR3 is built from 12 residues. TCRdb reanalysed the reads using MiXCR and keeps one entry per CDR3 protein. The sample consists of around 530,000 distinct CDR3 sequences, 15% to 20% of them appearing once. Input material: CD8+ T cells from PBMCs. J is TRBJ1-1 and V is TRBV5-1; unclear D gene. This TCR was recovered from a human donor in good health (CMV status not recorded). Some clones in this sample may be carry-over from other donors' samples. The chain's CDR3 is CASSLDSRLALF. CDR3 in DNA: TGCGCCAGCAGCTTGGACAGTCGGTTGGCTTTATTT.